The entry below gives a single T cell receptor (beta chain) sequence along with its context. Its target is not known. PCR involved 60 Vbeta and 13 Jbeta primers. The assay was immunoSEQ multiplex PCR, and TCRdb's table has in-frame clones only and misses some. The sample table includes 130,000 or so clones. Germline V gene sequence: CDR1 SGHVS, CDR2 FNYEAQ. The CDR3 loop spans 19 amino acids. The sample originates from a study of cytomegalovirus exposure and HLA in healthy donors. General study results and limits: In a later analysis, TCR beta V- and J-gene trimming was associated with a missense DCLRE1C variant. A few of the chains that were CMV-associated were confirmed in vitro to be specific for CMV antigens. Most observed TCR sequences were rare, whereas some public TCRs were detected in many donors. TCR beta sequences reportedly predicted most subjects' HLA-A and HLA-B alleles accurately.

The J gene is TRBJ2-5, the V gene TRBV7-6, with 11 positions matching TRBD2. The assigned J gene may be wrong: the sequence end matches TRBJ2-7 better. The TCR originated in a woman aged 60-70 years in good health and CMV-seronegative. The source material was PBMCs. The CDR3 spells CASSPRVLAGGIGSYEQYF. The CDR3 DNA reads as TGTGCCAGCAGCCCGAGGGTCCTAGCGGGAGGAATTGGCTCCTACGAGCAGTACTTC.